The 29 T cell receptor beta chains below all came from one sample that was sequenced in a study of shared clonotypes between healthy human individuals. The protocol was immunoSEQ multiplex PCR, while the TCRdb copy is restricted to in-frame clones and leaves out a portion. The top ten clones hold 0.045% to 0.07% of a sample with some 650,000 clones, around 97% of them seen once. Sequenced sample: naive CD4+ T cells sorted from blood. Noted subset: CD45RA+ positively selected. The receptor source for this set is a woman aged 25-40 years in good health.

The chain links TRBV4-1 to TRBJ1-3; D not certain. Germline-derived CDR1 and CDR2 are MGHRA and YSYEKL. The CDR3 consists of 16 residues. Trimming stripped 0 bases from V and 2 bases from J, with 11 bases between. CDR3 sequence: CASSQDLAGTGNTIYF. The CDR3 DNA follows: TGCGCCAGCAGCCAAGATTTGGCAGGTACTGGAAACACCATATATTTT.

The CDR3 protein is CASLQQGAVPDTEAFF. The DNA for the CDR3 is TGTGCCAGCTTGCAGCAGGGGGCGGTTCCCGACACTGAAGCTTTCTTT. The chain links TRBV11-2 to TRBJ1-1, with 8 bases fitting TRBD1. Germline V gene lookup returns CDR1 SGHAT and CDR2 FQNNGV. The trim removed 8 bases at V and 3 bases at J, leaving 14 bases unmatched. CDR3 length: 16 residues.

The rearrangement links TRBV5-4 to TRBJ2-1; no firm D call. The CDR3 covers 11 residues. Looked up from germline, CDR1 is SGHNT and CDR2 is YYREEE (reference sequence). V was shortened by 1 base and J by 6 bases, with 2 bases between the two germline ends. CDR3 sequence reads: CASSLINEQFF. CDR3 bases: TGTGCCAGCAGCTTGATCAATGAGCAGTTCTTC.

The V and J genes are TRBV7-9 and TRBJ1-4; 8 bases agree with TRBD1. CDR3 size: 15 residues. Germline V gene lookup returns CDR1 SEHNR and CDR2 FQNEAQ (reference sequence). Trimming cost V 1 base and J 5 bases; bases outside gene matches: 3. DNA of the CDR3: TGTGCCAGCAGCTTAGGCAGGGGGCAGAATGAAAAACTGTTTTTT. This translates into CASSLGRGQNEKLFF. The variable domain in full, completed from reference TRBV7-9 and TRBJ1-4, reads DTGVSQNPRHKITKRGQNVTFRCDPISEHNRLYWYRQTLGQGPEFLTYFQNEAQLEKSRLLSDRFSAERPKGSFSTLEIQRTEQGDSAMYLCASSLGRGQNEKLFFGSGTQLSVL.

V is TRBV11-1 and J is TRBJ1-2; D might be TRBD1 (5 bases). V lost 6 bases and J lost 3, with 11 bases in between. Per germline, CDR1 SGHAT and CDR2 FQDESV (reference sequence). This CDR3 is 13 amino acids long. CDR3 in amino acids: CASRGDRDYGYTF. The CDR3 region has the DNA TGTGCCAGCAGAGGGGATCGAGACTATGGCTACACCTTC.

This clone was detected only a few times. V is TRBV6-1 and J is TRBJ2-6; the D gene is possibly TRBD1 (6 bases). V dropped 3 bases and J dropped 0 bases, with 12 bases sitting between them. The CDR3 extends over 17 amino acids. Germline V gene sequence: CDR1 MNHNS, CDR2 SASEGT. In DNA form, the CDR3 reads TGTGCCAGCAGTGAGGCAGGGGCCATCTCTGGGGCCAACGTCCTGACTTTC. Amino acid sequence: CASSEAGAISGANVLTF.

The V gene is TRBV7-7, the J gene TRBJ2-7; D is possibly TRBD1 (5 bases). CDR1 SSHAT and CDR2 FNYEAQ come from the germline V gene (reference sequence). This CDR3 has 13 residues. V gave up 5 bases and J gave up 4 bases, with 12 bases separating them. CDR3 residues: CASSRAQGYEQYF. In nucleotides, the CDR3 is TGTGCCAGCAGCCGGGCCCAGGGTTACGAGCAGTACTTC.

The V call is TRBV5-1, the J call TRBJ1-4; TRBD1 matches at 12 bases. The CDR3 runs to 16 residues. Germline V CDR1 and CDR2: SGHRS, YFSETQ. J was trimmed by 7 bases and V by 0 bases; bases with no gene match: 4. CDR3 in amino acids: CASSLGDRGRGEKLFF. DNA of the CDR3: TGCGCCAGCAGCTTGGGGGACAGGGGGCGCGGTGAAAAACTGTTTTTT.

V is TRBV7-3 and J is TRBJ1-1; 10 bases align to TRBD1. Germline V gene data show CDR1 as SGHTA and CDR2 as FQGTGA. The V and J ends lost 6 bases and 4 bases, in that order; junction bases with no gene match: 8. The CDR3 covers 15 residues. CDR3 nucleotides: TGTGCCAGCAGTCCCAGGACAGGGGGTACCACTGAAGCTTTCTTT. Residues: CASSPRTGGTTEAFF.

This chain links TRBV6-1 with TRBJ2-5, with a tentative D call TRBD1 (5 bases). The V end was cut by 3 bases, the J end by 5 bases, with 10 bases between. The CDR3 is 13 residues long. Germline V gene data show CDR1 as MNHNS and CDR2 as SASEGT. The CDR3 spells CASSDGAMETQYF. For the CDR3, the DNA is TGTGCCAGCAGTGATGGGGCTATGGAGACCCAGTACTTC.

This chain connects TRBV27 to TRBJ2-7; possibly TRBD1 for D (5 bases). This CDR3 has 13 residues. V shed 2 bases and J shed 0 bases, with 5 bases lying between them. Germline V gives CDR1 MNHEY, CDR2 SMNVEV (reference sequence). CDR3 protein: CASSLQGSYEQYF. CDR3 nucleotide sequence: TGTGCCAGCAGTTTACAGGGCTCCTACGAGCAGTACTTC.

This sequence joins TRBV5-1 and TRBJ2-5; 9 nucleotides align to TRBD1. Losses at the gene ends were 1 base for V and 5 bases for J; bases not matched to a gene: 9. Germline CDR1 SGHRS, CDR2 YFSETQ. This CDR3 region has 16 residues. The CDR3 DNA reads TGCGCCAGCAGCTTGTCGGGACAGGGAGGAGGGGAGACCCAGTACTTC. Its protein product is CASSLSGQGGGETQYF.

Here the CDR3 reads CASSGQGSSYNEQFF. The DNA for the CDR3 is TGTGCCAGCAGTGGACAGGGGAGCTCCTACAATGAGCAGTTCTTC. J is TRBJ2-1 and V is TRBV2; 8 bases align to TRBD1. The germline V gene encodes CDR1 SNHLY and CDR2 FYNNEI. J was trimmed by 0 bases and V by 4 bases; bases with no gene match: 2. The CDR3 sequence is 15 residues long.

The CDR3, as DNA: TGTGCCAGCAGCCAAGTGGGACTAGCGGGTGTCACCCGGGAGACCCAGTACTTC. Protein product: CASSQVGLAGVTRETQYF. The genes are TRBV4-2 and TRBJ2-5, with TRBD2 matching over 12 bases. This CDR3 has 18 amino acids. Germline-derived CDR1 and CDR2 are LGHNA and YNFKEQ. Unmatched junction bases numbered 11, after V lost 1 base and J lost 5 bases.

The chain couples TRBV15 to TRBJ2-5, with D perhaps TRBD2 (7 bases). The J call may be mistaken, given a closer DNA end match to TRBJ2-7. The CDR3 loop spans 15 amino acids. Germline CDR1 and CDR2: LNHNV and YYDKDF (reference sequence). CDR3 in amino acids: CATSRDRGGAYEQYF. In DNA form, the CDR3 reads TGTGCCACCAGCAGAGATCGAGGGGGGGCATACGAGCAGTACTTC.

The rearrangement joins TRBV7-2 to TRBJ2-2; 11 bases line up with TRBD2. The germline V gene encodes CDR1 SGHTA and CDR2 FQGNSA. J gave up 1 base and V 4 bases, and 8 bases lay outside the gene matches. The CDR3 length is 18 residues. CDR3 sequence (DNA): TGTGCCAGCAGCTCAGGACTAGCGGGTGTGGTGAACACCGGGGAGCTGTTTTTT. This codes for CASSSGLAGVVNTGELFF.

The chain links TRBV27 to TRBJ1-2; D gene uncertain. Germline V gives CDR1 MNHEY, CDR2 SMNVEV (reference sequence). Trimming left V 2 bases short and J 8 bases short, with 18 bases between. The CDR3 loop spans 15 amino acids. The chain's CDR3 is CASSLSEGSGGGYTF. In nucleotides, the CDR3 is TGTGCCAGCAGTTTAAGCGAGGGATCAGGTGGGGGCTACACCTTC.

J is TRBJ2-1 and V is TRBV29-1; TRBD2 matches at 11 bases. The CDR3 extends over 15 amino acids. Germline trimming cut 3 bases from V and 5 bases from J; bases unmatched to any gene: 6. Per germline, CDR1 SQVTM and CDR2 ANQGSEA. The CDR3 reads CSVDGRTSGHNEQFF. The CDR3 DNA follows: TGCAGCGTTGATGGGAGGACTAGCGGGCACAATGAGCAGTTCTTC.

The V and J genes are TRBV27 and TRBJ1-2; D might be TRBD1 (5 bases). V lost 6 bases and J 2 bases, leaving 19 bases between the germline ends. The length of the CDR3 is 16 residues. Germline V lookup: CDR1 MNHEY, CDR2 SMNVEV (reference sequence). The CDR3, as DNA: TGTGCCAGCAGGGAAAGAGAGGGGAGGAAAAACTATGGCTACACCTTC. Its translation: CASREREGRKNYGYTF.

The V and J genes are TRBV11-2 and TRBJ2-7; the D gene could be TRBD1 or TRBD2 (7 bases each). The CDR3 sequence is 15 residues long. With 3 bases removed from V and 3 bases from J, the gap between germline ends came to 15 bases. Germline V gives CDR1 SGHAT, CDR2 FQNNGV. The CDR3, as DNA: TGTGCCAGCAGCTTGGGGGGGACAGTCCTCTACGAGCAGTACTTC. It codes for CASSLGGTVLYEQYF. Full variable domain (missing parts from reference TRBV11-2 and TRBJ2-7): EAGVAQSPRYKIIEKRQSVAFWCNPISGHATLYWYQQILGQGPKLLIQFQNNGVVDDSQLPKDRFSAERLKGVDSTLKIQPAKLEDSAVYLCASSLGGTVLYEQYFGPGTRLTVT.

Comments on this clone: The sample holds other DNA sequences that translate to the same CDR3. V gene TRBV20-1 combines with J gene TRBJ2-7; D remains unclear. CDR1 is DFQATT and CDR2 is SNEGSKA in the germline V gene (reference sequence). This CDR3 comprises 11 residues. The V and J ends lost 5 bases and 2 bases respectively, with 7 bases between them. The CDR3 DNA reads as TGCAGTGCTCCGGTAACCTACGAGCAGTACTTC. This codes for CSAPVTYEQYF.

This clone has just a few counts. The rearrangement joins TRBV7-2 to TRBJ1-5; unclear D gene. CDR1 and CDR2 (germline): SGHTA, FQGNSA. V dropped 5 bases and J dropped 13 bases, with 18 bases sitting between them. The CDR3 runs 13 residues. CDR3 protein: CASSLERGLPQHF. The CDR3 region has the DNA TGTGCCAGCAGCCTAGAACGGGGATTGCCTCAGCATTTT.

Only a few counts were recorded for this clone. The rearrangement joins TRBV6-5 to TRBJ2-7; 9 bases are shared with TRBD1. The CDR3 totals 13 residues. Trimming took 9 bases from V and 8 from J; bases not matched to a gene: 11. Germline CDR1 reads MNHEY; CDR2 reads SVGAGI. CDR3 DNA: TGTGCCAGTCTACCGGGACAGGGAGCAAAGCAGTACTTC. Translation: CASLPGQGAKQYF.

The chain joins TRBV27 to TRBJ1-1; no clear D gene. The length of the CDR3 is 14 residues. The germline gives CDR1 MNHEY, CDR2 SMNVEV (reference sequence). V was trimmed by 4 bases and J by 4 bases, leaving 13 bases between them. CDR3 sequence reads: CASSSSAIFTEAFF. The CDR3, as DNA: TGTGCCAGCAGTTCGTCGGCGATCTTCACTGAAGCTTTCTTT.

In its sample, this clone was seen once. The chain links TRBV6-5 to TRBJ1-6; D is ambiguous. This CDR3 has 13 amino acids. V lost 8 bases and J 4 bases, leaving 9 bases between the germline ends. From germline, CDR1 is MNHEY and CDR2 SVGAGI. In nucleotides, the CDR3 is TGTGCCAGCCGTTCAGAATATAATTCACCCCTCCACTTT. This encodes CASRSEYNSPLHF.

This chain links TRBV7-8 with TRBJ2-2; D is uncertain. CDR3 length: 16 amino acids. Trimming took 1 base from V and 2 from J, leaving 11 bases between them. Germline V gives CDR1 SGHVS, CDR2 FQNEAQ. This chain's CDR3 is CASSLGWSTNTGELFF. CDR3 DNA sequence: TGTGCCAGCAGCTTAGGCTGGAGTACCAACACCGGGGAGCTGTTTTTT.

The CDR3 region is CASSVGLAGAEQYF. The CDR3 DNA reads TGTGCCAGCAGCGTAGGGCTAGCGGGAGCCGAGCAGTACTTC. The V and J genes are TRBV9 and TRBJ2-7; 10 nucleotides line up with TRBD2. Per germline, CDR1 SGDLS and CDR2 YYNGEE. CDR3 length equals 14 residues. The V segment lost 0 bases and the J segment 6 bases; nucleotides outside the gene matches: 3.

V and J are TRBV5-1 and TRBJ2-7; D uncertain. The CDR3 is made up of 16 amino acids. V lost 5 bases, J lost 5 bases, and 23 bases lay in between. Germline V gene sequence: CDR1 SGHRS, CDR2 YFSETQ. The CDR3 bases are TGCGCCAGCAGGGATACGCAGAGAGTCGGCCTCCACGAGCAGTACTTC. This encodes CASRDTQRVGLHEQYF.

This chain connects TRBV6-5 to TRBJ2-7; D may be TRBD1 or TRBD2 (7 bases each). The CDR3 totals 16 residues. Germline CDR1 is MNHEY and CDR2 is SVGAGI. Trimming left V 4 bases short and J 7 bases short, with 23 bases between. The CDR3 DNA follows: TGTGCCAGCAGTTCCTCCCTGGGGAGGGGGCTTCGGGAGCAGTACTTC. Encoded protein: CASSSSLGRGLREQYF.